The 8 T cell receptor beta chains below were found in one sample sequenced in a study of T cell responses to AZD1222 COVID-19 vaccine. TCRdb's copy holds only in-frame clones and misses some; the assay was immunoSEQ multiplex PCR. The sample lists more than 250,000 clones, 80% to 95% occurring once. The specimen comprised peripheral blood, sampled on day 0 of AZD1222 vaccination. The receptors were gathered from an adult in good health.

In DNA form, the CDR3 reads TGCGCCAGCAGCTTACCCGGTCGCCCCCAGTTCTTC. Translation: CASSLPGRPQFF. The chain has TRBV5-1 and TRBJ2-1; D call uncertain. Trimming took off 2 bases at V and 13 bases at J, with 13 bases between the two ends. Germline V CDR1 and CDR2: SGHRS, YFSETQ. The CDR3 contains 12 residues.

The chain links TRBV2 to TRBJ1-3; D ambiguous. The germline V gene encodes CDR1 SNHLY and CDR2 FYNNEI. This CDR3 is 11 amino acids long. V lost 1 base to trimming and J lost 8 bases, with 3 bases between them. The CDR3 loop reads CASSEGDTIYF. As DNA, the CDR3 is TGTGCCAGCAGTGAAGGGGACACCATATATTTT.

The chain is built from TRBV4-2 and TRBJ2-3; D remains ambiguous. Germline V lookup: CDR1 LGHNA, CDR2 YNFKEQ. The germline V and J ends were trimmed by 0 bases and 5 bases, with 6 bases remaining between them. The CDR3 length is 13 residues. The CDR3 region is CASSQDSGDTQYF. The CDR3 coding sequence is TGTGCCAGCAGCCAAGATAGTGGAGATACGCAGTATTTT.

The rearrangement joins TRBV10-3 to TRBJ2-7; 9 bases are shared with TRBD1. The CDR3 has 18 amino acids. Germline V gene sequence: CDR1 ENHRY, CDR2 SYGVKD. Trimming at V came to 4 bases and at J to 1 base, leaving 14 bases not matched to a gene. This CDR3 reads CAISGSGQGPDSSYEQYF. CDR3 DNA: TGTGCCATCAGTGGTTCGGGACAGGGTCCGGACTCTTCCTACGAGCAGTACTTC.

V gene TRBV10-2 combines with J gene TRBJ1-2; D is unresolved. Germline V gene lookup returns CDR1 WSHSY and CDR2 SAAADI. Trimming removed 2 bases from V and 4 bases from J, with 8 bases in between. The CDR3 consists of 13 residues. DNA for the CDR3: TGCGCCAGCAGTGAGGATTCCACCTATGGCTACACCTTC. Translation gives CASSEDSTYGYTF.

V and J are TRBV5-8 and TRBJ2-1, with 12 bases aligning to TRBD2. The CDR3 totals 15 residues. The germline V gene encodes CDR1 SGHTS and CDR2 YDEGEE. Trimming removed 1 base from V and 6 bases from J; junction bases left unmatched: 2. The CDR3: CASSLQLAGGNEQFF. The DNA for the CDR3 is TGTGCCAGCAGCTTGCAACTAGCGGGGGGCAATGAGCAGTTCTTC.

This chain joins TRBV6-4 and TRBJ1-3; no definite D call. The V and J ends lost 3 bases and 4 bases respectively, with 13 bases between them. This CDR3 has 15 amino acids. Germline V lookup: CDR1 MRHNA, CDR2 SNTAGT. CDR3 sequence (DNA): TGTGCCAGCAGTGAAGAGGTCTTGACAGGAAACACCATATATTTT. Encoded protein: CASSEEVLTGNTIYF.

V and J are TRBV6-5 and TRBJ1-2; 10 positions agree with TRBD1. The junction had 7 bases not matched to a gene; V was cut back by 7 bases and J by 5 bases. The CDR3 covers 14 residues. The germline V gene has CDR1 MNHEY and CDR2 SVGAGI. CDR3 sequence: CASTNRDRGYGYTF. In nucleotides, the CDR3 is TGTGCCAGCACCAATCGGGACAGGGGTTATGGCTACACCTTC.